Here is one T cell receptor beta chain with its context. Its antigen is as yet unknown. A split of CD4+ cells into CD45RA+ naive and CD45RA-negative memory subsets was performed. This sample stems from a study of shared clonotypes between healthy human individuals. Study-level points and caveats: Memory subsets had estimated richness that was generally smaller than that of naive subsets.

Germline lookup yields CDR1 SGHTA and CDR2 FQGNSA. The length of the CDR3 is 14 residues. J lost 6 bases, V lost 7 bases, and 3 bases had no gene match. Researchers divided each subset's genomic DNA evenly across several immunoSEQ plates. Sequencing used immunoSEQ multiplex PCR; TCRdb keeps in-frame clones, though not all of them. Altogether roughly 2,300,000 clones are present, just under 95% being singletons, with the ten largest covering around 0.4%. The clonotype comes from a man aged 18 to 35 in good health. Some clones in this sample may be carry-over from other donors' samples. The specimen sequenced was naive CD4+ T cells from PBMCs. Subset meaning: CD45RA+ positively selected. The gene calls are TRBV7-2 and TRBJ2-3; 14 bases map to TRBD2. The chain's CDR3 is CASKGLAGVDTQYF. CDR3 coding DNA: TGTGCCAGCAAGGGACTAGCGGGAGTGGATACGCAGTATTTT.